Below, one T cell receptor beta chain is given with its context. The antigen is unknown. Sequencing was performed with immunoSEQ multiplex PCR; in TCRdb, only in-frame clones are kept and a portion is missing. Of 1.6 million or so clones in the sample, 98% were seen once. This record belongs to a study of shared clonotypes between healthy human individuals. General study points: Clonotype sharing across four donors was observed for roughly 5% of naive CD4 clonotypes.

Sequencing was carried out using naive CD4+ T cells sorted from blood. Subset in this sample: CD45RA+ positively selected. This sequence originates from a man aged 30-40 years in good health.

CDR3 residues: CASSTTKGYEQYF. The CDR3, as DNA: TGTGCCAGCAGCACGACCAAGGGATACGAGCAGTACTTC. The rearrangement joins TRBV11-2 to TRBJ2-7; D remains unclear. The V gene's germline CDR1 is SGHAT and CDR2 FQNNGV. Trimming removed 5 bases at V and 4 bases at J, with 12 bases between. The CDR3 is 13 residues long.